This T cell receptor beta chain was captured in a study of blood T cell repertoires in COVID-19. The data were produced by immunoSEQ multiplex PCR, yet TCRdb's version contains in-frame clones alone and is incomplete. The sample holds about 280,000 clones; approximately 80% are singletons and the top ten take 4.5% to 6%. The V and J ends lost 1 base and 6 bases respectively, with 9 bases between them. CDR3 size: 13 residues. Germline V gene sequence: CDR1 SGHRS, CDR2 YFSETQ. This sequence joins TRBV5-1 and TRBJ2-3; perhaps TRBD2 as D (5 bases). The receptor was derived from a man in his forties or fifties who had been exposed to COVID-19. Sequenced material: PBMCs or T cells enriched from blood (not recorded which). In DNA form, the CDR3 reads TGCGCCAGCAGCTTGTATCGGAGGGATACGCAGTATTTT. The encoded protein is CASSLYRRDTQYF.